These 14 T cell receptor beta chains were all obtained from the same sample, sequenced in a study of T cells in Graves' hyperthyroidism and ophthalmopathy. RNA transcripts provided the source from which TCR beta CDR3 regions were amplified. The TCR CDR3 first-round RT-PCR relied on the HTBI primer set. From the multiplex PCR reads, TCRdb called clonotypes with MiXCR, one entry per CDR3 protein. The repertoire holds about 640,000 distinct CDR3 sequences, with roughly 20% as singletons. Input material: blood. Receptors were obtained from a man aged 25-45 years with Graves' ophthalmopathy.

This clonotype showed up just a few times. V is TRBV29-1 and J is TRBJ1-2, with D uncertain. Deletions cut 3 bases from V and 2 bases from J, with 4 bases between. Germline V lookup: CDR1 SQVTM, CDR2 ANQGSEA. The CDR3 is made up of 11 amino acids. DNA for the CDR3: TGCAGCGTTGACCGAAACTATGGCTACACCTTC. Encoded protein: CSVDRNYGYTF.

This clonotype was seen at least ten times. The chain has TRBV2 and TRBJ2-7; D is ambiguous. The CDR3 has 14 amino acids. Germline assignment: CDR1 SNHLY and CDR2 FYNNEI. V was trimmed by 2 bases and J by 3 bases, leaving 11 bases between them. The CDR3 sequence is CASSESVGGYEQYF. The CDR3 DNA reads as TGTGCCAGCAGTGAAAGTGTGGGCGGCTACGAGCAGTACTTC.

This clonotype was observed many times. The CDR3 DNA is TGTGCCAGCAGCACGGGGGCGGGAGGGTTCGCCGGGGAGCTGTTTTTT. This encodes CASSTGAGGFAGELFF. The rearrangement uses TRBV28 and TRBJ2-2, with 9 bases lining up with TRBD2. Germline lookup yields CDR1 MDHEN and CDR2 SYDVKM. J lost 6 bases, V lost 6 bases, and 11 bases had no gene match. CDR3 length equals 16 residues. The full variable domain, its missing parts supplied by reference TRBV28 and TRBJ2-2, is DVKVTQSSRYLVKRTGEKVFLECVQDMDHENMFWYRQDPGLGLRLIYFSYDVKMKEKGDIPEGYSVSREKKERFSLILESASTNQTSMYLCASSTGAGGFAGELFFGEGSRLTVL.

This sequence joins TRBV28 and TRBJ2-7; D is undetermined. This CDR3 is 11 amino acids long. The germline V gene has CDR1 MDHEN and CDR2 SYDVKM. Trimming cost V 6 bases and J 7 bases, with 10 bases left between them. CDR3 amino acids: CASSQNREQYF. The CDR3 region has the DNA TGTGCCAGCAGCCAGAACCGGGAGCAGTACTTC.

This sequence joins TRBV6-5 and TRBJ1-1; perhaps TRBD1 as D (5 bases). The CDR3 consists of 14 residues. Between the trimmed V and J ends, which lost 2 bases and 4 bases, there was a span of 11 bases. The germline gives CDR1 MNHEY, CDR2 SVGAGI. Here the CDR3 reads CASSYGGVRTEAFF. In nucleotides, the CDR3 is TGTGCCAGCAGTTACGGGGGGGTCCGCACTGAAGCTTTCTTT.

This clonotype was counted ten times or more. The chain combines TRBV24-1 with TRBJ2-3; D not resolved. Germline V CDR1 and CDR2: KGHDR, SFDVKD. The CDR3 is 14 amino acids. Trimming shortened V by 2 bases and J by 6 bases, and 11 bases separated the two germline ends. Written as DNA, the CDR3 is TGTGCCACCAGTGATTCGGCCCGGAGCGATACGCAGTATTTT. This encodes CATSDSARSDTQYF.

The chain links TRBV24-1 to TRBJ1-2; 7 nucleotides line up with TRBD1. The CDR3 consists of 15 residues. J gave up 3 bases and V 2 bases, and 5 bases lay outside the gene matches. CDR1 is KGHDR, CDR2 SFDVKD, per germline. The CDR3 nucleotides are TGTGCCACCAGTGATTCATCAGGGGGGGACTATGGCTACACCTTC. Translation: CATSDSSGGDYGYTF.

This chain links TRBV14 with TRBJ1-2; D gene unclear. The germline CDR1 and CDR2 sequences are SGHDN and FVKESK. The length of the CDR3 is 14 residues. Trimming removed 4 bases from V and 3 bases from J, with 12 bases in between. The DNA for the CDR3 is TGTGCCAGCAGCCCGGACGCTGGGGACTATGGCTACACCTTC. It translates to CASSPDAGDYGYTF.

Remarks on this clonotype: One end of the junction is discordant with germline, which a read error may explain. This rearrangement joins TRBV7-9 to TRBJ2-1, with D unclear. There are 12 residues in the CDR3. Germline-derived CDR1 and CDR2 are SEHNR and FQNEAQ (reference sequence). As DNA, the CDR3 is TGCTCCCTCCTGACGACGCGCAATGAGCAGTTCTTC. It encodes CSLLTTRNEQFF.

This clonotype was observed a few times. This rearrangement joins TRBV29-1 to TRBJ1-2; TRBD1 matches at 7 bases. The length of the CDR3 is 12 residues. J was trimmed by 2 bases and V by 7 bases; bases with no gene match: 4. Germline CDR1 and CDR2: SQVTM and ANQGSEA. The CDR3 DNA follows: TGCAGCGGTTGGACAGGAAACTATGGCTACACCTTC. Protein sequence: CSGWTGNYGYTF.

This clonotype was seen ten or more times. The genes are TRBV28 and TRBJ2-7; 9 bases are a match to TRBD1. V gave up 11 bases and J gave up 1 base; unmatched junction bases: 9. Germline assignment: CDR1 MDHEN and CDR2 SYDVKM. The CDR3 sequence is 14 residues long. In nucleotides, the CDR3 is TGTGCCCACGACTGGGACAGGGAATCCTACGAGCAGTACTTC. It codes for CAHDWDRESYEQYF.

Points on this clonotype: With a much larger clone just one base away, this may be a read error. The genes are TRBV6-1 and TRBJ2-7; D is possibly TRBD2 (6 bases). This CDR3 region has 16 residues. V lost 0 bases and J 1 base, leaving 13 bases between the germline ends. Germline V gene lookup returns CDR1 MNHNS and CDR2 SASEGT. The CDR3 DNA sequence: TGTGCCAGCAGTGAAGCGCATATCGGGGGATCCTACGAGCAGTACTTC. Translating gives CASSEAHIGGSYEQYF.

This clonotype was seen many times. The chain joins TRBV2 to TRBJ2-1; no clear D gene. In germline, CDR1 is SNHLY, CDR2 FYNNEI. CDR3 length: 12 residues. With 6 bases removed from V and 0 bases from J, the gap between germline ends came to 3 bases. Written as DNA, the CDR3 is TGTGCCAGCAGCCGCTCCTACAATGAGCAGTTCTTC. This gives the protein CASSRSYNEQFF.

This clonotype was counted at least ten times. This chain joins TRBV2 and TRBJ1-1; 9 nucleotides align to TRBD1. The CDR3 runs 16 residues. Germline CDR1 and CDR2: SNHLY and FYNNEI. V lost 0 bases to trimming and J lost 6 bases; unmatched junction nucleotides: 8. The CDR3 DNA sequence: TGTGCCAGCAGTGAAGCAGGGACAGGGAGGTTCGCTGAAGCTTTCTTT. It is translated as CASSEAGTGRFAEAFF.